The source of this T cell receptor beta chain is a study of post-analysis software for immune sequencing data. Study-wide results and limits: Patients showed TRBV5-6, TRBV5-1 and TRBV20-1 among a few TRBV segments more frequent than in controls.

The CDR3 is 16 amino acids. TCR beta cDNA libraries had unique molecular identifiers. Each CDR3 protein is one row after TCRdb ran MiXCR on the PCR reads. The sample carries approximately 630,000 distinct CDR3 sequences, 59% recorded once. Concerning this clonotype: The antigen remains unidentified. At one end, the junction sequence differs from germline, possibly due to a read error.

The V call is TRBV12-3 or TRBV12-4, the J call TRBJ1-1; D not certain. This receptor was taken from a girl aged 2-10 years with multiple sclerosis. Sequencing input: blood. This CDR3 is CASSLIRETMNTEAFF. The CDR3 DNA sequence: TGCGCCAGCAGTTTAATTCGGGAGACCATGAACACTGAAGCTTTCTTT.